This T cell receptor beta chain was obtained from a study of blood T cell repertoires in COVID-19. Assay used: immunoSEQ multiplex PCR; TCRdb lists only in-frame clones, some missing. The data contain about 390,000 clones, around 87% of them singletons. The CDR3 totals 18 residues. Trimming took 2 bases from V and 6 from J; bases not matched to a gene: 15. Germline V gene lookup returns CDR1 MNHEY and CDR2 SMNVEV (reference sequence). The chain links TRBV27 to TRBJ2-1; TRBD1 matches at 8 bases. This receptor was obtained from a woman between 55 and 75 years old with COVID-19, enrolled during active disease. The sample taken for sequencing was peripheral blood. CDR3 loop: CASSLVGLVQGGFNEQFF. CDR3 in DNA: TGTGCCAGCAGTTTAGTTGGTTTGGTACAGGGGGGTTTCAATGAGCAGTTCTTC.